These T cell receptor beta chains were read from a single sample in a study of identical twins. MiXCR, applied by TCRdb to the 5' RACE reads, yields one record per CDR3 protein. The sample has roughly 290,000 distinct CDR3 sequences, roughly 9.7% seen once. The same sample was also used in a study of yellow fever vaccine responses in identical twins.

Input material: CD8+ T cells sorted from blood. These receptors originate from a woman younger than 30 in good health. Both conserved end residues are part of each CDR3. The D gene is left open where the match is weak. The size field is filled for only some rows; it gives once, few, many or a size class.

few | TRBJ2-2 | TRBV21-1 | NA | TGTGCCAGCAGCAAAGTAGGCAGGGAGACCGGGGAGCTGTTTTTT | CASSKVGRETGELFF
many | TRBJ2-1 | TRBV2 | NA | TGTGCCAGCAGTCGGGGGGACAAATACAATGAGCAGTTCTTC | CASSRGDKYNEQFF
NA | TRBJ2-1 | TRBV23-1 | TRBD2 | TGCGCCAGCAGCCAAATCGGGACTAGGTTGCACAATGAGCAGTTCTTC | CASSQIGTRLHNEQFF
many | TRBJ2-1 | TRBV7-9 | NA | TGTGCCAGCAGCTTTCAAAACAATGAGCAGTTCTTC | CASSFQNNEQFF
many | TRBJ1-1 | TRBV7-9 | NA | TGTGCCAGCAGCCCTTCAGGATCCACTGAAGCTTTCTTT | CASSPSGSTEAFF
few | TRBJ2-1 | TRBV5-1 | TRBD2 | TGCGCCAGCAGCCCGACTAGCGGGGGAACCAATGAGCAGTTCTTC | CASSPTSGGTNEQFF
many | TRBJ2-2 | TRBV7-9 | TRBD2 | TGTGCCAGCAGCTTAAATAGCGGGATGCTGTTTTTT | CASSLNSGMLFF
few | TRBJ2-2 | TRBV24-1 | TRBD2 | TGTGCCACCAGTGACTCGGGACTAGCGGGCCCCCTCACCGGGGAGCTGTTTTTT | CATSDSGLAGPLTGELFF
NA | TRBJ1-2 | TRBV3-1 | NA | TGTGCCAGCAGCCAAGTAGATTCTGGCTACACCTTC | CASSQVDSGYTF
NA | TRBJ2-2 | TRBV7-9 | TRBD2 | TGTGCCAGCAGCTTAGAACCCAGCGGGAGGGACACCGGGGAGCTGTTTTTT | CASSLEPSGRDTGELFF
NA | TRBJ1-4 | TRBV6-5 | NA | TGTGCCAGCAGTTACTCTCAAGGGGCCAGTGAAAAACTGTTTTTT | CASSYSQGASEKLFF
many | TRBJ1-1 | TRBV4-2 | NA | TGTGCCAGCAGCCAAGATAGTGGCGGCCGCCTGAACACTGAAGCTTTCTTT | CASSQDSGGRLNTEAFF
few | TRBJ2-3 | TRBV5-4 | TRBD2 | TGTGCCAGCAGTTTTGGGACTAGCGGTGCTAGCACAGATACGCAGTATTTT | CASSFGTSGASTDTQYF
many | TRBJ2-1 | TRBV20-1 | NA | TGCAGTGCTAATAATGTTTTTAGTAACAATGAGCAGTTCTTC | CSANNVFSNNEQFF
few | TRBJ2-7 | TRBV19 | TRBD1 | TGTGCCAGTACCCCGGACAGGGGCCTATTCTACGAGCAGTACTTC | CASTPDRGLFYEQYF
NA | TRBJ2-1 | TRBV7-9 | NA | TGTGCCAGCAGCCCCGGGGCGTCCGGCTCCTACAATGAGCAGTTCTTC | CASSPGASGSYNEQFF
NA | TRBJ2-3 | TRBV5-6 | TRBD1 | TGTGCCAGCAGCCCCGCGACAGGGGACACGCAGTATTTT | CASSPATGDTQYF
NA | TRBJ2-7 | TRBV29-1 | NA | TGCAGCGTTCAAACAGAGGGTTATAGTTACGAGCAGTACTTC | CSVQTEGYSYEQYF
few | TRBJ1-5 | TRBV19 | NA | TGTGCCAGTAGTATATTGGTGGGAAATCAGCCCCAGCATTTT | CASSILVGNQPQHF
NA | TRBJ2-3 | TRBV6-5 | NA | TGTGCCAGCAGTTACACCGCCTCCGCAGGCGACGATACGCAGTATTTT | CASSYTASAGDDTQYF
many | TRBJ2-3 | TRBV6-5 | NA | TGTGCCAGCAGTTACGGGGTTGATACGCAGTATTTT | CASSYGVDTQYF
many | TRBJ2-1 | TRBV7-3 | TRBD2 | TGTGCCAGCAGCCTTATAGCGGGAGGATACAATGAGCAGTTCTTC | CASSLIAGGYNEQFF
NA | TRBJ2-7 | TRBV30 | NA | TGTGCCTGGGAAACCAAGACAGGAGACGAGCAGTACTTC | CAWETKTGDEQYF
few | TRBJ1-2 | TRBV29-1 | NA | TGCAGCGTTTACGGTAAAAGGGAGTATGGCTACACCTTC | CSVYGKREYGYTF
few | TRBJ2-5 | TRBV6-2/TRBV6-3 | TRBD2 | TGTGCCACCAAGGGAGCGGGAGTAGGAGAGACCCAGTACTTC | CATKGAGVGETQYF
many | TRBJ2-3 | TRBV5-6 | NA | TGTGCCAGCAGCGCAGTGGGGACTCCCCCAGATACGCAGTATTTT | CASSAVGTPPDTQYF
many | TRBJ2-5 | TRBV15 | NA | TGTGCCACCAGCAGAGGTCTAGGGGTGGAGACCCAGTACTTC | CATSRGLGVETQYF
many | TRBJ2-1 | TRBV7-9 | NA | TGTGCCAGCAGCTCGGACAGATTCACTTACAATGAGCAGTTCTTC | CASSSDRFTYNEQFF
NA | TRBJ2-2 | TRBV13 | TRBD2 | TGTGCCAGCAGCTCCGCGGGGGAGGGGAACACCGGGGAGCTGTTTTTT | CASSSAGEGNTGELFF
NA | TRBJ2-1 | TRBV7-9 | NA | TGTGCCAGCAGTAAACCCAGCTACAATGAGCAGTTCTTC | CASSKPSYNEQFF
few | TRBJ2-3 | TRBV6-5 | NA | TGTGCCAGCAGTTACGACTCGGGGTTAGATACGCAGTATTTT | CASSYDSGLDTQYF
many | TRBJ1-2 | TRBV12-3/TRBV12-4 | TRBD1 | TGTGCCAGCAGTAGGTGGGACAGCTTTAACTATGGCTACACCTTC | CASSRWDSFNYGYTF
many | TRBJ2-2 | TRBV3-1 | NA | TGTGCCAGCAGCCATGAATTAGACGGGGAGCTGTTTTTT | CASSHELDGELFF
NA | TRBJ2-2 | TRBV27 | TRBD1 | TGTGCCAGCAGTTTCATCCGTGCAGGGGGCTCCGGGGAGCTGTTTTTT | CASSFIRAGGSGELFF
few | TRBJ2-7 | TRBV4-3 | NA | TGCGCCAGCAGCCAGGAGGTTGGAGGGGGCTACGAGCAGTACTTC | CASSQEVGGGYEQYF
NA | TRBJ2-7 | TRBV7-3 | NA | TGTGCCAGCAGCTTAACTCCAGGGGGGAGCGAGCAGTACTTC | CASSLTPGGSEQYF
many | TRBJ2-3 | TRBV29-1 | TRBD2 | TGCAGCGTTGAGGATCTAGCGGAGCTTGATACGCAGTATTTT | CSVEDLAELDTQYF
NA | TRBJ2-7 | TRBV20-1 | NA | TGCAGTGCTAGAGATCGAGGTATGGATCCTACGAAGGGGGTCACCTACGAGCAGTACTTC | CSARDRGMDPTKGVTYEQYF
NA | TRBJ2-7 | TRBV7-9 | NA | TGTGCCAGCAGCCCACCCTCCCAGGGGTTCCACGAGCAGTACTTC | CASSPPSQGFHEQYF
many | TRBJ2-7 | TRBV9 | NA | TGTGCCAGCAGCCCGAGTGTCAGGCTAATAGACGAGCAGTACTTC | CASSPSVRLIDEQYF
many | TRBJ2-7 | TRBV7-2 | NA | TGTGCCAGCAGCCCGGCCGAGGACCATTCCTACGAGCAGTACTTC | CASSPAEDHSYEQYF
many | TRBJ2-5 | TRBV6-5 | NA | TGTGCCAGCAGTTATGCAGGGGTAGAGACCCAGTACTTC | CASSYAGVETQYF
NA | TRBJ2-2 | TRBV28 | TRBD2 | TGTGCCAGCCGAGAAGCGGGGCTGAACACCGGGGAGCTGTTTTTT | CASREAGLNTGELFF
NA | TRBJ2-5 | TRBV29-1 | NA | TGCAGCGTTGTAATCCTAGCGTTCCAAGAGACCCAGTACTTC | CSVVILAFQETQYF
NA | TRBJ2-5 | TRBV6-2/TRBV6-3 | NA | TGTGCCAGCAGTTACGGAATCACCCGGGCGGCAGAGACCCAGTACTTC | CASSYGITRAAETQYF
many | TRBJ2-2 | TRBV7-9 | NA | TGTGCCAGCATTTTAAGGGGGGCCTCGAACACCGGGGAGCTGTTTTTT | CASILRGASNTGELFF
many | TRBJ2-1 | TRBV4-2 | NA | TGTGCCAGCAGCCAAGTTACAAACTACAATGAGCAGTTCTTC | CASSQVTNYNEQFF
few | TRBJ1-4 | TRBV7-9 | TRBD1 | TGTGCCAGCAGCCCGACTCAGGGGGAAACTAATGAAAAACTGTTTTTT | CASSPTQGETNEKLFF
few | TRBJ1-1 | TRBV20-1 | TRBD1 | TGCAGTGCCGAGGGACAGGGTTTTAGTGAAGCTTTCTTT | CSAEGQGFSEAFF
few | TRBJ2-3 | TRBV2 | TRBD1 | TGTGCCAGCAGTCAAGGGACAGGGGCGCCGGATACGCAGTATTTT | CASSQGTGAPDTQYF
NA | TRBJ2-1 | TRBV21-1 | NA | TGTGCCAGCAGCAAACCGGGACAGGGGTCCAATGAGCAGTTCTTC | CASSKPGQGSNEQFF
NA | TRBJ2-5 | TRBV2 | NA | TGTGCCAGCAGTGAACTGACAGAGCGCCAAGAGACCCAGTACTTC | CASSELTERQETQYF
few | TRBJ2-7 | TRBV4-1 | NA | TGCGCCAGCAGCCACACCACAGGTTTCCACGAGCAGTACTTC | CASSHTTGFHEQYF
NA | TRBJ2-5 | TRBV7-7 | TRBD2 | TGTGCTAGCAGCTTAGAACTAGCGGGAGAGACCCAGTACTTC | CASSLELAGETQYF
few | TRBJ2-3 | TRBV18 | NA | TGTGCCAGCTCACCACCTTGGGGGGAAGATACGCAGTATTTT | CASSPPWGEDTQYF